Below, 8 T cell receptor beta chains from the same sample are listed, as sequenced in a study of T cell changes during pregnancy in multiple sclerosis (dated by TCRdb to the late 2010s). The method behind the library was the immunoSEQ multiplex PCR assay. This immuneACCESS table, as held by TCRdb, lists in-frame sequences with V and J called but not all clones. Of the missing ones, under half trace to an unresolved V gene in checked studies; the others have no known cause. In all, the sample holds some 21,000 clones, and around nine tenths of those were seen once. Less than 6.5% of the sample lies in the top ten. The source was CD8+ T cells from peripheral blood mononuclear cells, collected in the second trimester of pregnancy. Receptors originate from a female donor in good health, enrolled as a control in a pregnancy study.

J is TRBJ2-1 and V is TRBV5-1; D may be TRBD1 (5 bases). From germline, CDR1 is SGHRS and CDR2 YFSETQ. V was shortened by 6 bases and J by 0 bases, with 13 bases between the two germline ends. The length of the CDR3 is 15 residues. In nucleotides, the CDR3 is TGCGCCAGCATTTGGGGTGACAGCTCCTACAATGAGCAGTTCTTC. This encodes CASIWGDSSYNEQFF.

This clone has only one observation. The J gene is TRBJ1-5, the V gene TRBV19; 9 nucleotides agree with TRBD1. CDR3 length equals 15 residues. CDR1 and CDR2 from the germline V gene are LNHDA and SQIVND (reference sequence). J lost 4 bases, V lost 5 bases, and 6 bases had no gene match. This CDR3 is CASSRTGGSNQPQHF. CDR3 DNA: TGTGCCAGTAGTCGAACAGGGGGCTCTAATCAGCCCCAGCATTTT.

The V call is TRBV19, the J call TRBJ2-1; 7 nucleotides align to TRBD1. V dropped 5 bases and J dropped 7; count of bases not matched to a gene: 11. CDR1 and CDR2 (germline): LNHDA, SQIVND (reference sequence). This CDR3 is 15 amino acids long. CDR3 sequence (DNA): TGTGCCAGTAGTCTCCGGGACAGCCTCGGGAATGAGCAGTTCTTC. Protein sequence: CASSLRDSLGNEQFF.

The chain employs TRBV6-6 and TRBJ2-5; D is unclear. The CDR3 runs to 13 residues. V was pared by 2 bases and J by 1 base, with 5 bases between. Germline-derived CDR1 and CDR2 are MNHNY and SVGAGI (reference sequence). The CDR3 reads CASSYLVQETQYF. CDR3 DNA: TGTGCCAGCAGTTACCTTGTCCAAGAGACCCAGTACTTC.

The chain is built from TRBV4-3 and TRBJ1-2; a possible D gene is TRBD1 (5 bases). Germline CDR1 and CDR2: LGHNA and YSLEER. The CDR3 totals 15 residues. V was pared by 0 bases and J by 12 bases, with 20 bases between. CDR3 amino acids: CASSQDDSDLWLHTF. The CDR3 DNA sequence: TGCGCCAGCAGCCAAGATGACAGCGATCTATGGCTACACACCTTC.

The J gene is TRBJ1-2, the V gene TRBV28; 9 nucleotides line up with TRBD1. There are 14 residues in the CDR3. The V gene's germline CDR1 is MDHEN and CDR2 SYDVKM. V shed 7 bases, J shed 6 bases, and the junction held 9 bases outside the gene matches. The CDR3 is CASILQGAGDGYTF. The CDR3 region has the DNA TGTGCCAGCATCTTACAGGGGGCGGGTGATGGCTACACCTTC.

The CDR3: CASTEHRGLSNEQFF. The CDR3 nucleotides are TGTGCCAGCACCGAGCACAGGGGACTCTCCAATGAGCAGTTCTTC. This rearrangement joins TRBV11-2 to TRBJ2-1; D might be TRBD1 (7 bases). Trimming stripped 7 bases from V and 6 bases from J, with 19 bases between. Per the germline V gene, CDR1 is SGHAT and CDR2 is FQNNGV. This CDR3 contains 15 residues.

The chain carries TRBV4-1 and TRBJ1-4; the D is unclear. CDR3 length: 13 residues. Trimming removed 1 base from V and 12 bases from J, with 12 bases in between. Germline V gene lookup returns CDR1 MGHRA and CDR2 YSYEKL. The CDR3: CASSQAPREELFF. The DNA for the CDR3 is TGCGCCAGCAGCCAAGCCCCTCGGGAGGAACTGTTTTTT.